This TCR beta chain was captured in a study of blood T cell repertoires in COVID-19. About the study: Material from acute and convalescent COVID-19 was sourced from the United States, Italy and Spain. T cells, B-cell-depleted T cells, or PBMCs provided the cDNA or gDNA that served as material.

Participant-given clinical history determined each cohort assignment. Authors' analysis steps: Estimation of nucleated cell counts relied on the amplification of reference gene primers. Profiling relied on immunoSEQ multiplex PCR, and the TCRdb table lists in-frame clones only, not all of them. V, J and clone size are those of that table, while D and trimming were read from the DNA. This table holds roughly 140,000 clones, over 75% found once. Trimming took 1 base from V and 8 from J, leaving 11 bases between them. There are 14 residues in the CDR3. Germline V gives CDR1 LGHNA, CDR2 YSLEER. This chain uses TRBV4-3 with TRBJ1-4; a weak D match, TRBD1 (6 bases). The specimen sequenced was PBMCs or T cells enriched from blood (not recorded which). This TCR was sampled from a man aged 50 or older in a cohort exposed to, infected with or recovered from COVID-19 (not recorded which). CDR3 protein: CASSQGQVMEKLFF. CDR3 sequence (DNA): TGCGCCAGCAGCCAAGGACAGGTTATGGAAAAACTGTTTTTT.